This TCR beta chain was sequenced during a study of cytomegalovirus exposure and HLA in healthy donors. Study-wide context: Earlier sequencing of approximately 200 million T cells yielded about 120 million unique TCR beta sequences. Study findings and constraints: The productive fraction for most TCR beta V segments was about 90% or about 30% in an earlier analysis.

Turning to this clone: Its antigen is undetermined.

The V end lost 4 bases, the J end lost 0 bases, and 16 bases lay between the germline ends. The V gene's germline CDR1 is MNHEY and CDR2 SMNVEV (reference sequence). The CDR3 sequence is 16 residues long. PCR employed 60 Vbeta and 13 Jbeta primers. Sequenced by immunoSEQ multiplex PCR; TCRdb stores in-frame clones only, minus some. This sample yields some 190,000 clones, of which more than 75% are seen a single time; roughly 15% belongs to the top ten. Sequencing used PBMCs. This rearrangement joins TRBV27 to TRBJ2-7; D is uncertain. This sequence was found in a woman younger than 45 in good health and CMV-seropositive. The DNA of the CDR3 is TGTGCCAGCAGTTCTTGGCCACCGACTCCCTCCTACGAGCAGTACTTC. This codes for CASSSWPPTPSYEQYF.